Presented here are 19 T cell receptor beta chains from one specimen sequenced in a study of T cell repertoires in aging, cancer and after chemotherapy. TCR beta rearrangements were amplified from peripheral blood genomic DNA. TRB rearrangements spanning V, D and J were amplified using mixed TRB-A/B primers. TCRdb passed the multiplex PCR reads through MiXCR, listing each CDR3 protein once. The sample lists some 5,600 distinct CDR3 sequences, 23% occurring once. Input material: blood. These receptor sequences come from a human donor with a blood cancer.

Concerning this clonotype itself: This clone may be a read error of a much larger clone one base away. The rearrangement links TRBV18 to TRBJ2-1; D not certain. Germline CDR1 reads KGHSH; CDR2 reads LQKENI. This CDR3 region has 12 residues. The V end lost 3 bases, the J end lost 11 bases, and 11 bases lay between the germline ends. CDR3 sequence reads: CASSPQANKQFF. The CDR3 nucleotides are TGTGCCAGCTCACCTCAGGCTAATAAGCAGTTCTTC.

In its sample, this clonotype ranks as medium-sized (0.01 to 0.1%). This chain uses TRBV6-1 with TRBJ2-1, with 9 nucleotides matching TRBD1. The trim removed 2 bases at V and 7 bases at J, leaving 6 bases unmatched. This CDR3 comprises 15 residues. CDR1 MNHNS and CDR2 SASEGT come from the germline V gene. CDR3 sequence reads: CASSERDRDINEQFF. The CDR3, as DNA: TGTGCCAGCAGTGAACGGGACAGGGATATTAATGAGCAGTTCTTC.

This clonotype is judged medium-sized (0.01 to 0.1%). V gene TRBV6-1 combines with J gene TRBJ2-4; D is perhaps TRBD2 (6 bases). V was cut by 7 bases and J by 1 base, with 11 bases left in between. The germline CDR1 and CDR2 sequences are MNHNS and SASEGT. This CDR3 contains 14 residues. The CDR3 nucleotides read TGTGCCAGCAAGGAGGGGACGGCCAAAAACATTCAGTACTTC. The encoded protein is CASKEGTAKNIQYF.

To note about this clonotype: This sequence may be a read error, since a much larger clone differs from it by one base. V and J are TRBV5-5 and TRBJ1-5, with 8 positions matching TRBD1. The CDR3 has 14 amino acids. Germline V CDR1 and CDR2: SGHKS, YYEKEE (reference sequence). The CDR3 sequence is CVSSSGGAYQPQHF. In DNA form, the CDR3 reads TGTGTCAGCAGCTCAGGGGGCGCATATCAGCCCCAGCATTTT.

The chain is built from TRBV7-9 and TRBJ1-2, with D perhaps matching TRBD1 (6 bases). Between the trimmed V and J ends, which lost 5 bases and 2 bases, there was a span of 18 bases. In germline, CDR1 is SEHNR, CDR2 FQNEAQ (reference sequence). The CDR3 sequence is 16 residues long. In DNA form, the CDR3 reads TGTGCCAGCAGCCAAGTCCCCACAGGGATCAACTATGGCTACACCTTC. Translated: CASSQVPTGINYGYTF.

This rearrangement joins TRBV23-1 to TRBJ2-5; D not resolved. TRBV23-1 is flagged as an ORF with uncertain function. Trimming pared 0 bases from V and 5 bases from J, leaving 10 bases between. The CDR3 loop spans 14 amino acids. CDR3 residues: CASSQSGCSETQYF. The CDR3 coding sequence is TGCGCCAGCAGTCAATCTGGGTGCTCGGAGACCCAGTACTTC.

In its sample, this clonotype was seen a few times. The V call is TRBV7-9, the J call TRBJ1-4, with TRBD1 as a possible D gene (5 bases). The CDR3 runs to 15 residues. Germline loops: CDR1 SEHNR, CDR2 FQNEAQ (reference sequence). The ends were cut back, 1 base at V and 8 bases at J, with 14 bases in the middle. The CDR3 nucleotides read TGTGCCAGCAGCTTAGGTGACAGAGCTACGGAAAAACTGTTTTTT. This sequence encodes CASSLGDRATEKLFF. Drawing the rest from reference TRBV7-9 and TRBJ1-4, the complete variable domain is DTGVSQNPRHKITKRGQNVTFRCDPISEHNRLYWYRQTLGQGPEFLTYFQNEAQLEKSRLLSDRFSAERPKGSFSTLEIQRTEQGDSAMYLCASSLGDRATEKLFFGSGTQLSVL.

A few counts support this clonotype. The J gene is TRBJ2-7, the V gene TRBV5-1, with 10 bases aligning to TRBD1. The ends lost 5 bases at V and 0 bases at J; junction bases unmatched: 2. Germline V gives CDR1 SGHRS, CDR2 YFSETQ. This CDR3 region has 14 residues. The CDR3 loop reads CASRGQGVSYEQYF. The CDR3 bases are TGCGCCAGCAGAGGACAGGGGGTCTCCTACGAGCAGTACTTC.

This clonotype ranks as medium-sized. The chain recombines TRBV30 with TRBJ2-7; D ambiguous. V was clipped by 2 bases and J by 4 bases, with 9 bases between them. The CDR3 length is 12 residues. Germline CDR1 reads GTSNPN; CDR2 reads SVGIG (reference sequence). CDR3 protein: CAWSRALYEQYF. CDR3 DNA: TGTGCCTGGAGTAGGGCCCTGTACGAGCAGTACTTC.

CDR3 in amino acids: CASSLDRAPVPQHF. Here the CDR3 DNA reads TGTGCCAGCAGCCTCGACAGGGCCCCGGTTCCCCAGCATTTT. V is TRBV5-6 and J is TRBJ1-5; 7 bases are shared with TRBD1. The V segment lost 4 bases and the J segment 10 bases; nucleotides outside the gene matches: 11. The CDR3 consists of 14 residues. CDR1 is SGHDT, CDR2 YYEEEE, per germline.

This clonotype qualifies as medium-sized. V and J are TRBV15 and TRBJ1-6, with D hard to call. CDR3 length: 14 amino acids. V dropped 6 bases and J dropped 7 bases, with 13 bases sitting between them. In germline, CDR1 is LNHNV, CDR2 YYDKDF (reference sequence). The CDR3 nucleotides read TGTGCCACCAGAATGGAGGGCGGCAATTCACCCCTCCACTTT. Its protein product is CATRMEGGNSPLHF.

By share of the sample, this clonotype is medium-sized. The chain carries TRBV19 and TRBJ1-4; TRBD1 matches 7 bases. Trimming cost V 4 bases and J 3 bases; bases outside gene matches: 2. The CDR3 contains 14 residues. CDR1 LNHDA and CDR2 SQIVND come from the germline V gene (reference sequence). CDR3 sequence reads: CASSTGQPNEKLFF. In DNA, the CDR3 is TGTGCCAGTAGTACGGGACAGCCTAATGAAAAACTGTTTTTT.

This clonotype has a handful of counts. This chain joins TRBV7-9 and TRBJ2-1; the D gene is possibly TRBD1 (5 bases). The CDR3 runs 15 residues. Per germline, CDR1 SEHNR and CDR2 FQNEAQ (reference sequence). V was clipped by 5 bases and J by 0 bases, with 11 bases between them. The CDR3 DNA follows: TGTGCCAGCAGCCTAGGGGTTACCTCCTACAATGAGCAGTTCTTC. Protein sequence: CASSLGVTSYNEQFF.

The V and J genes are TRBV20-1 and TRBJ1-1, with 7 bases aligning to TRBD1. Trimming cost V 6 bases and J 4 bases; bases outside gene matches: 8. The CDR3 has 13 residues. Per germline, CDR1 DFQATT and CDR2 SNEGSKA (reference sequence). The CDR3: CSAWDSRGTEAFF. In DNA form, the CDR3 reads TGCAGTGCCTGGGACAGTAGGGGCACTGAAGCTTTCTTT.

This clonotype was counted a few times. The CDR3 is CASSLGYREETQYF. Here the CDR3 DNA reads TGTGCCAGCAGCTTAGGTTACAGGGAAGAGACCCAGTACTTC. The chain is built from TRBV7-7 and TRBJ2-5, with a weak D call TRBD1 (6 bases). CDR3 length: 14 amino acids. Trimming stripped 1 base from V and 3 bases from J, with 9 bases between. Germline loops: CDR1 SSHAT, CDR2 FNYEAQ (reference sequence).

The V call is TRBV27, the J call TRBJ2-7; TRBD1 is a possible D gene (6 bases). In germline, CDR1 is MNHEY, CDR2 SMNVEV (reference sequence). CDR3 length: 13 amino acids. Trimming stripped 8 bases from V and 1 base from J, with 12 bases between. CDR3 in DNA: TGTGCCAGCGGTTCGGACAGTTCCTACGAGCAGTACTTC. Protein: CASGSDSSYEQYF.

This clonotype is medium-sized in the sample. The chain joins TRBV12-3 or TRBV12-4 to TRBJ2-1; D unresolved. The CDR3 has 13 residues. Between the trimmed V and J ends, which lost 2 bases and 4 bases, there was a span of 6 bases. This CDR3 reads CASSLIGYNEQFF. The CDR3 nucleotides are TGTGCCAGCAGTTTAATAGGATACAATGAGCAGTTCTTC.

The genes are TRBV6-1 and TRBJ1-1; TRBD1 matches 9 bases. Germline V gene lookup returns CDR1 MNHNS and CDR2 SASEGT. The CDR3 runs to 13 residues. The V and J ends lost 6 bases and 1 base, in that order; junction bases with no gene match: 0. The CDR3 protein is CASRTGGNTEAFF. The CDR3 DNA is TGTGCCAGCAGGACAGGGGGGAACACTGAAGCTTTCTTT.

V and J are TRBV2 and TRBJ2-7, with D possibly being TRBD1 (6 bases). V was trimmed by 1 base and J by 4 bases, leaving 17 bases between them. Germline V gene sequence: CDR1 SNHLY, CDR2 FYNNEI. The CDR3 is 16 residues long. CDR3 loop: CASSEGQAFVAYEQYF. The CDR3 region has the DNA TGTGCCAGCAGTGAAGGACAGGCCTTCGTGGCATACGAGCAGTACTTC.